The next 21 T cell receptor beta chains were all read from a single sample in a study of T cells in Graves' hyperthyroidism and ophthalmopathy. There were TCR beta CDR3 regions amplified from RNA transcripts. In the first-round RT-PCR of the TCR CDR3, the HTBI primer set was used. Via MiXCR, TCRdb re-called the multiplex PCR reads, giving one row per CDR3 protein. The sample records some 300,000 distinct CDR3 sequences, 16% being singletons. The sequencing sample was made of blood. The source of these receptors is a man younger than 40 with Graves' hyperthyroidism.

This clonotype was seen many times. The genes are TRBV3-1 and TRBJ2-2; 8 bases align to TRBD2. This CDR3 is 16 amino acids long. Germline V gene sequence: CDR1 LGHDT, CDR2 YNNKEL (reference sequence). The V segment lost 4 bases and the J segment 3 bases; nucleotides outside the gene matches: 7. The CDR3 here is CASSRRTSSHTGELFF. The CDR3 nucleotides read TGTGCCAGCAGCCGACGGACTAGCAGCCACACCGGGGAGCTGTTTTTT.

This clonotype showed up just a few times. V and J are TRBV30 and TRBJ1-3; a possible D gene is TRBD1 (6 bases). CDR1 is GTSNPN, CDR2 SVGIG, per germline (reference sequence). CDR3 size: 14 residues. Trimming removed 0 bases from V and 5 bases from J, with 11 bases in between. CDR3 sequence: CAWSVPGARNTIYF. The CDR3 region has the DNA TGTGCCTGGAGTGTACCAGGGGCCAGAAACACCATATATTTT.

This clonotype was detected once. Just one base apart from a much larger clone, this may be a read error. The CDR3 end shows no conserved phenylalanine or tryptophan, and so a read error is likely. The rearrangement links TRBV3-1 to TRBJ1-4, with D hard to call. Germline-derived CDR1 and CDR2 are LGHDT and YNNKEL (reference sequence). The length of the CDR3 is 16 residues. V was clipped by 1 base and J by 0 bases, with 9 bases between them. CDR3 residues: CASSQVISATNEKLFS. In DNA, the CDR3 is TGTGCCAGCAGCCAAGTCATTAGTGCAACTAATGAAAAACTGTTTTCT.

This clonotype was seen many times. This sequence joins TRBV11-2 and TRBJ2-7; unclear D gene. Per germline, CDR1 SGHAT and CDR2 FQNNGV. This CDR3 comprises 11 residues. The V and J ends lost 2 bases and 7 bases respectively, with 6 bases between them. CDR3 region: CASSLLREQYF. The CDR3 region has the DNA TGTGCCAGCAGCTTACTTCGGGAGCAGTACTTC.

This clonotype was seen repeatedly, ten times or more. The V and J genes are TRBV2 and TRBJ1-5; D is undetermined. Germline CDR1 and CDR2: SNHLY and FYNNEI. The CDR3 has 13 residues. Trimming left V 7 bases short and J 1 base short, with 8 bases between. CDR3 protein: CASIPASNQPQHF. The CDR3 nucleotides read TGTGCCAGCATTCCAGCGAGCAATCAGCCCCAGCATTTT.

The sample holds many counts of this clonotype. The chain carries TRBV29-1 and TRBJ1-1; no clear D gene. Germline CDR1 is SQVTM and CDR2 is ANQGSEA. Trimming took off 3 bases at V and 7 bases at J, with 12 bases between the two ends. The CDR3 extends over 12 amino acids. CDR3 sequence reads: CSVDGNEVEAFF. CDR3 bases: TGCAGCGTTGATGGGAATGAAGTTGAAGCTTTCTTT.

The rearrangement uses TRBV20-1 and TRBJ2-7; TRBD1 aligns across 11 bases. Germline V gene data show CDR1 as DFQATT and CDR2 as SNEGSKA (reference sequence). CDR3 size: 13 residues. V lost 6 bases and J lost 4; bases outside the gene matches: 5. The CDR3 nucleotides are TGCAGTGCCCCCGGACAGGGGGCTTACGAGCAGTACTTC. This gives the protein CSAPGQGAYEQYF.

This clonotype was counted a few times. The V call is TRBV20-1, the J call TRBJ1-5; D not certain. Trimming left V 1 base short and J 7 bases short, with 5 bases between. The V gene's germline CDR1 is DFQATT and CDR2 SNEGSKA (reference sequence). This CDR3 has 11 residues. CDR3 protein: CSARAGQPQHF. The CDR3 DNA reads TGCAGTGCTAGAGCGGGACAGCCCCAGCATTTT.

This clonotype was seen a handful of times. The gene calls are TRBV7-2 and TRBJ1-4; D is possibly TRBD1 (5 bases). There are 13 residues in the CDR3. The V end was cut by 3 bases, the J end by 7 bases, with 9 bases between. Germline assignment: CDR1 SGHTA and CDR2 FQGNSA. CDR3 DNA: TGTGCCAGCAGCTTTCAAGGGGCTGAAAAACTGTTTTTT. It codes for CASSFQGAEKLFF. The whole variable domain, filled in from reference TRBV7-2 and TRBJ1-4, reads GAGVSQSPSNKVTEKGKDVELRCDPISGHTALYWYRQSLGQGLEFLIYFQGNSAPDKSGLPSDRFSAERTGGSVSTLTIQRTQQEDSAVYLCASSFQGAEKLFFGSGTQLSVL.

The table lists this clonotype with a few counts. This sequence joins TRBV12-3 or TRBV12-4 and TRBJ2-2, with TRBD2 matching over 13 bases. This CDR3 has 15 amino acids. Trimming cost V 6 bases and J 6 bases; bases outside gene matches: 4. This chain's CDR3 is CASRRTSGSSGELFF. The CDR3 DNA reads TGTGCCAGCAGGAGGACTAGCGGGAGTTCCGGGGAGCTGTTTTTT.

This clonotype was seen ten or more times. The V gene is TRBV7-9, the J gene TRBJ1-1; possibly TRBD1 for D (5 bases). Germline V gives CDR1 SEHNR, CDR2 FQNEAQ (reference sequence). V was cut by 5 bases and J by 4 bases, with 20 bases left in between. The CDR3 consists of 16 residues. The CDR3 here is CASSPYSTARGTEAFF. CDR3 DNA: TGTGCCAGCAGCCCCTATTCGACAGCGAGAGGCACTGAAGCTTTCTTT.

This clonotype was seen a few times. This chain connects TRBV30 to TRBJ2-3; D may match TRBD1 or TRBD2 (6 bases each). This CDR3 region has 14 residues. Germline V gene sequence: CDR1 GTSNPN, CDR2 SVGIG (reference sequence). The V end was cut by 1 base, the J end by 5 bases, with 13 bases between. Here the CDR3 reads CAWSEGGWGDTQYF. CDR3 in DNA: TGTGCCTGGAGTGAGGGGGGCTGGGGAGATACGCAGTATTTT.

The CDR3 nucleotides read TGTGCCAGCAGCTTCCCCATTACAGGGGGAGACGGCTACACCTTC. Its translation is CASSFPITGGDGYTF. The V gene is TRBV5-6, the J gene TRBJ1-2, with 8 bases lining up with TRBD1. Germline V CDR1 and CDR2: SGHDT, YYEEEE. Trimming took 2 bases from V and 8 from J; bases not matched to a gene: 11. The CDR3 extends over 15 amino acids.

The sample holds many counts of this clonotype. V is TRBV5-1 and J is TRBJ2-1; the match to TRBD2 covers 7 bases. Germline values: CDR1 SGHRS, CDR2 YFSETQ. The length of the CDR3 is 13 residues. Unmatched junction bases numbered 3, after V lost 8 bases and J lost 1 base. The CDR3 is CASGEGSYNEQFF. CDR3 DNA: TGCGCCAGTGGGGAGGGGTCCTACAATGAGCAGTTCTTC.

This clonotype was recorded many times. This sequence joins TRBV7-8 and TRBJ2-1; 7 positions agree with TRBD2. CDR1 and CDR2 (germline): SGHVS, FQNEAQ. J gave up 8 bases and V 2 bases, and 9 bases lay outside the gene matches. The CDR3 has 15 amino acids. CDR3 in DNA: TGTGCCAGCAGCTTATGGACTAGTAAGGTCGATGAGCAGTTCTTC. This gives the protein CASSLWTSKVDEQFF.

This clonotype was seen ten or more times. The junction does not match germline at one end; this may be a read error. The V and J genes are TRBV5-1 and TRBJ2-1, with D unclear. Per germline, CDR1 SGHRS and CDR2 YFSETQ. CDR3 size: 11 residues. CDR3 in DNA: TGCGCCAGCAGATTGGTACGAGAGCAGTTCTTC. It specifies CASRLVREQFF.

The chain employs TRBV28 and TRBJ1-1, with TRBD1 matching over 8 bases. Germline V lookup: CDR1 MDHEN, CDR2 SYDVKM. The CDR3 sequence is 14 residues long. The V segment lost 5 bases and the J segment 11 bases; nucleotides outside the gene matches: 13. CDR3 DNA: TGTGCCAGCAGTACAGAGGACAGGGCCCGGCGGGCTTTCTTT. This sequence encodes CASSTEDRARRAFF.

Many counts were recorded for this clonotype. The chain carries TRBV7-3 and TRBJ2-4; D tentatively reads TRBD1 or TRBD2 (5 bases each). The CDR3 has 14 amino acids. Germline loops: CDR1 SGHTA, CDR2 FQGTGA. V lost 5 bases, J lost 8 bases, and 16 bases lay in between. CDR3 amino acids: CASSARDLQDIQYF. The CDR3 DNA sequence: TGTGCCAGCAGCGCACGGGACCTTCAGGACATTCAGTACTTC.

This clonotype was observed many times. The rearrangement joins TRBV2 to TRBJ2-1; unclear D gene. V lost 3 bases and J 0 bases, leaving 18 bases between the germline ends. Germline loops: CDR1 SNHLY, CDR2 FYNNEI. The CDR3 runs to 18 residues. The chain's CDR3 is CASSDHQTAQSSYNEQFF. CDR3 sequence (DNA): TGTGCCAGCAGTGATCATCAAACCGCCCAGAGCTCCTACAATGAGCAGTTCTTC.

The chain uses TRBV10-3 and TRBJ2-2; D unclear. The CDR3 contains 13 residues. Germline V gene sequence: CDR1 ENHRY, CDR2 SYGVKD. Deletions cut 4 bases from V and 1 base from J, with 4 bases between. CDR3: CAISGQNTGELFF. The CDR3 DNA reads as TGTGCCATCAGTGGACAGAACACCGGGGAGCTGTTTTTT.

This rearrangement joins TRBV24-1 to TRBJ2-5; D might be TRBD2 (6 bases). Trimming removed 0 bases at V and 5 bases at J, with 6 bases between. Germline V gene sequence: CDR1 KGHDR, CDR2 SFDVKD. CDR3 length equals 13 residues. Here the CDR3 DNA reads TGTGCCACCAGTGATTTGGGGGGGGAGACCCAGTACTTC. It specifies CATSDLGGETQYF.